This entry lists 12 T cell receptor beta chains sequenced from one sample in a study of identical twins. MiXCR was run by TCRdb on the 5' RACE reads, yielding one entry per CDR3 protein. Counted here are about 530,000 distinct CDR3 sequences, about a fifth occurring once; the ten biggest clones make up around 0.5%. The same data also contributed to another study, on yellow fever vaccine responses in identical twins.

Input material: CD4+ T cells sorted from blood. The receptors were gathered from a woman aged 18-29 years in good health.

This clonotype was recorded many times. The rearrangement uses TRBV11-2 and TRBJ2-7, with 9 positions matching TRBD2. Germline V gene data show CDR1 as SGHAT and CDR2 as FQNNGV. The CDR3 spans 17 residues. The V segment lost 4 bases and the J segment 0 bases; nucleotides outside the gene matches: 10. The CDR3, as DNA: TGTGCCAGCAGCTCTCCCGGGCTAGCGGGACTCTCCTACGAGCAGTACTTC. Its translation: CASSSPGLAGLSYEQYF.

This clonotype was detected a few times. This sequence joins TRBV5-1 and TRBJ2-5, with 10 positions matching TRBD1. With V trimmed by 4 bases and J by 5 bases, 11 bases remained unmatched. Germline assignment: CDR1 SGHRS and CDR2 YFSETQ. CDR3 length: 16 amino acids. CDR3 DNA sequence: TGCGCCAGCAGCCTCACCGGGACAGGGGTTCGGGAGACCCAGTACTTC. Protein sequence: CASSLTGTGVRETQYF.

The chain employs TRBV12-3 or TRBV12-4 and TRBJ2-1; 7 bases map to TRBD2. V lost 5 bases to trimming and J lost 6 bases; unmatched junction nucleotides: 7. The length of the CDR3 is 14 residues. This CDR3 reads CASSPSGAVNEQFF. CDR3 bases: TGTGCCAGCAGTCCTAGCGGTGCAGTCAATGAGCAGTTCTTC.

A few counts support this clonotype. The chain joins TRBV20-1 to TRBJ2-7, with D perhaps assigned TRBD1 or TRBD2 (6 bases each). Trimming took off 3 bases at V and 0 bases at J, with 12 bases between the two ends. CDR3 length equals 14 residues. Germline-derived CDR1 and CDR2 are DFQATT and SNEGSKA (reference sequence). The CDR3 protein is CSASRGAFSYEQYF. The CDR3 coding sequence is TGCAGTGCTAGTAGGGGGGCGTTCTCCTACGAGCAGTACTTC.

The V and J genes are TRBV7-8 and TRBJ1-1; TRBD1 might be the D (5 bases). The germline V gene encodes CDR1 SGHVS and CDR2 FQNEAQ. Trimming took off 3 bases at V and 3 bases at J, with 11 bases between the two ends. The CDR3 length is 14 residues. CDR3 bases: TGTGCCAGCAGCTTCGGGGGAGAGTACACTGAAGCTTTCTTT. It codes for CASSFGGEYTEAFF.

This clonotype showed up just a few times. The rearrangement links TRBV6-2 or TRBV6-3 to TRBJ2-7; D is tentatively TRBD1 or TRBD2 (5 bases each). In germline, CDR1 is MNHEY, CDR2 SVGEGT. Deletions cut 5 bases from V and 0 bases from J, with 14 bases between. The CDR3 has 15 residues. The CDR3 reads CASSTRDGLSYEQYF. The CDR3 DNA is TGTGCCAGCAGTACCCGGGACGGCCTCTCCTACGAGCAGTACTTC.

The chain links TRBV5-1 to TRBJ2-5, with 7 bases that match TRBD2. This CDR3 contains 14 residues. V gave up 0 bases and J gave up 5 bases; unmatched junction bases: 4. Per the germline V gene, CDR1 is SGHRS and CDR2 is YFSETQ. CDR3 in amino acids: CASSLGGGRETQYF. DNA for the CDR3: TGCGCCAGCAGCTTGGGCGGGGGTCGGGAGACCCAGTACTTC.

This clonotype was counted a few times. The V call is TRBV12-3 or TRBV12-4, the J call TRBJ1-5; 7 positions agree with TRBD1. The CDR3 has 13 amino acids. With 10 bases clipped from V and 0 bases from J, the junction kept 3 bases outside the gene matches. The CDR3 region has the DNA TGTGCCACCGGACAGGATAGCAATCAGCCCCAGCATTTT. It encodes CATGQDSNQPQHF.

V is TRBV11-2 and J is TRBJ1-1; possibly TRBD1 for D (5 bases). Germline CDR1 reads SGHAT; CDR2 reads FQNNGV. Deletions cut 2 bases from V and 0 bases from J, with 13 bases between. This CDR3 comprises 16 residues. The CDR3 region is CASSLQGLRLNTEAFF. The CDR3 bases are TGTGCCAGCAGCTTACAGGGTCTACGATTGAACACTGAAGCTTTCTTT.

The chain links TRBV12-3 or TRBV12-4 to TRBJ1-4; the D gene is possibly TRBD1 (6 bases). V gave up 6 bases and J gave up 0 bases, with 8 bases separating them. The length of the CDR3 is 14 residues. The CDR3 loop reads CASRDRATNEKLFF. The CDR3 DNA is TGTGCCAGCAGGGACAGAGCAACTAATGAAAAACTGTTTTTT.

To note about this clonotype: A read error may account for a junction end that differs from germline. This rearrangement joins TRBV5-1 to TRBJ2-7, with 9 bases aligning to TRBD2. The CDR3 has 16 amino acids. Looked up from germline, CDR1 is SGHRS and CDR2 is YFSETQ. CDR3 residues: CASSSRPSGKLYEQHF. In DNA, the CDR3 is TGCGCCAGCAGCTCCCGGCCTAGCGGGAAACTCTACGAGCAGCACTTC.

The chain joins TRBV5-5 to TRBJ1-6; no firm D call. This CDR3 is built from 15 residues. With 1 base removed from V and 7 bases from J, the gap between germline ends came to 12 bases. Germline CDR1 SGHKS, CDR2 YYEKEE (reference sequence). The CDR3 bases are TGTGCCAGCAGCTTGTTTGACCGCACGAATTCACCCCTCCACTTT. It specifies CASSLFDRTNSPLHF.